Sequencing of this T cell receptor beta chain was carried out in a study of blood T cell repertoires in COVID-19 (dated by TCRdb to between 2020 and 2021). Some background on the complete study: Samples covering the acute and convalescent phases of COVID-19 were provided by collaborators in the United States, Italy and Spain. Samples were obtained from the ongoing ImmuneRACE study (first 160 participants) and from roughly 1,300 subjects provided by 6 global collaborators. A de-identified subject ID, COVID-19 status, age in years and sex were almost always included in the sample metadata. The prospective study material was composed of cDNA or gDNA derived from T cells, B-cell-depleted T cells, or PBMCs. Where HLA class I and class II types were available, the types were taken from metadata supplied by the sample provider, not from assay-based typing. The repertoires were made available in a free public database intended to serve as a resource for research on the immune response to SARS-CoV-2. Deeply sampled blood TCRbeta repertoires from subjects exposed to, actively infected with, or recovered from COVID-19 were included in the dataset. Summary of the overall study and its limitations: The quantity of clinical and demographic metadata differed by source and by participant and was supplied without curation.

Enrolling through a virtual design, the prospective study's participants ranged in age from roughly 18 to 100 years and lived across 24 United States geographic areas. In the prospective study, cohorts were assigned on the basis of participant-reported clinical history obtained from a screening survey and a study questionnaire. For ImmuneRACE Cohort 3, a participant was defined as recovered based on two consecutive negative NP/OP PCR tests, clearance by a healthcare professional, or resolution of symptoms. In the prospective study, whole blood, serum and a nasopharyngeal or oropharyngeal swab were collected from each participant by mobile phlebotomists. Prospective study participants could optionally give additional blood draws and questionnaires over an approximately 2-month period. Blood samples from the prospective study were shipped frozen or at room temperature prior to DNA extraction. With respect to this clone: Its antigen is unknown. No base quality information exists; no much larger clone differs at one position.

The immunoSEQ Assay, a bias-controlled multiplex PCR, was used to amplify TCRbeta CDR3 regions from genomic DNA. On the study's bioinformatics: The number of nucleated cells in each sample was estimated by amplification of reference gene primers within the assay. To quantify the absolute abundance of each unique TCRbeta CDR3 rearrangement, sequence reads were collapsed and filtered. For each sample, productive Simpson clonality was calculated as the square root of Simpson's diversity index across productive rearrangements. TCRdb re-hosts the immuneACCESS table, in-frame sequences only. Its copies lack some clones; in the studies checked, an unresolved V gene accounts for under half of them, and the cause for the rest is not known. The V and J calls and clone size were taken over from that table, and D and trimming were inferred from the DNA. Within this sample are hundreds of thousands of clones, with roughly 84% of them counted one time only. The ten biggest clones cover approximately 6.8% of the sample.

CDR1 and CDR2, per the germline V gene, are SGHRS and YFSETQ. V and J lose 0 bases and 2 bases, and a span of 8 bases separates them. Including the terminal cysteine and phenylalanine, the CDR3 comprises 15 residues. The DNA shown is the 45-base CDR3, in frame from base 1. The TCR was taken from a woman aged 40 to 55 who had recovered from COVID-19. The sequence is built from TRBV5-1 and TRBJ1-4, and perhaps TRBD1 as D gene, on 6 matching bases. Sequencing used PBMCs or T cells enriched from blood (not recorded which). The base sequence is TGCGCCAGCAGCTTGGAGGGGGTTACTAATGAAAAACTGTTTTTT. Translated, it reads CASSLEGVTNEKLFF.